What follows are 7 T cell receptor beta chains derived from one specimen sequenced in a study of blood T cell repertoires in COVID-19. The repertoire was sequenced with immunoSEQ multiplex PCR; TCRdb's copy has only in-frame clones and lacks some. Among about 140,000 clones listed, about 90% were seen once. The sequencing sample was made of peripheral blood. These receptors were collected from a woman aged 50 to 60 with acute or convalescent COVID-19.

The chain is built from TRBV3-1 (or the pseudogene TRBV3-2) and TRBJ2-5, with 7 positions matching TRBD2. Germline CDR1 is LGHDT and CDR2 is YNNKEL (reference sequence). Trimming removed 3 bases from V and 7 bases from J; junction bases left unmatched: 8. The length of the CDR3 is 14 residues. CDR3 nucleotide sequence: TGTGCCAGCAGCCACGGATGGGAGGGGCGGACCCAGTACTTC. Its translation: CASSHGWEGRTQYF.

The genes are TRBV7-9 and TRBJ2-2; perhaps TRBD1 as D (6 bases). There are 15 residues in the CDR3. V lost 1 base and J 7 bases, leaving 13 bases between the germline ends. CDR1 SEHNR and CDR2 FQNEAQ come from the germline V gene (reference sequence). The CDR3 coding sequence is TGTGCCAGCAGCTTAGAGATGGGGGCGAGCGGGGAGCTGTTTTTT. Amino acid sequence: CASSLEMGASGELFF.

The gene calls are TRBV30 and TRBJ1-5, with a possible D match to TRBD1 (5 bases). The V end was cut by 0 bases, the J end by 1 base, with 13 bases between. This CDR3 contains 16 residues. The germline gives CDR1 GTSNPN, CDR2 SVGIG (reference sequence). CDR3: CAWSVPPGGSNQPQHF. The CDR3 nucleotides are TGTGCCTGGAGTGTTCCACCCGGGGGAAGCAATCAGCCCCAGCATTTT.

The rearrangement links TRBV7-6 to TRBJ1-5; D perhaps matches TRBD1 (5 bases). CDR1 and CDR2 (germline): SGHVS, FNYEAQ. The CDR3 is 13 residues long. Trimming removed 5 bases from V and 7 bases from J, with 12 bases in between. The CDR3 sequence is CASSIAGGQPQHF. Here the CDR3 DNA reads TGTGCCAGCAGCATTGCGGGGGGGCAGCCCCAGCATTTT.

The J gene is TRBJ2-3, the V gene TRBV7-2; D is undetermined. This CDR3 region has 14 residues. Looked up from germline, CDR1 is SGHTA and CDR2 is FQGNSA. V shed 5 bases and J shed 4 bases, with 13 bases lying between them. CDR3 in amino acids: CASSASSMPDTQYF. In nucleotides, the CDR3 is TGTGCCAGCAGCGCCTCTTCTATGCCAGATACGCAGTATTTT.

The V gene is TRBV5-4, the J gene TRBJ2-5, with 8 positions matching TRBD1. The CDR3 totals 14 residues. CDR1 SGHNT and CDR2 YYREEE come from the germline V gene (reference sequence). The V segment lost 0 bases and the J segment 5 bases; nucleotides outside the gene matches: 3. This chain's CDR3 is CASSLGQGIETQYF. In DNA, the CDR3 is TGTGCCAGCAGCTTGGGACAGGGGATCGAGACCCAGTACTTC.

The V and J genes are TRBV19 and TRBJ1-2; D might be TRBD1 (5 bases). CDR1 is LNHDA and CDR2 is SQIVND in the germline V gene (reference sequence). The V end was cut by 3 bases, the J end by 1 base, with 15 bases between. This CDR3 has 16 residues. CDR3 amino acids: CASSIKAQAHNYGYTF. The CDR3 bases are TGTGCCAGTAGTATCAAGGCACAGGCGCATAACTATGGCTACACCTTC.